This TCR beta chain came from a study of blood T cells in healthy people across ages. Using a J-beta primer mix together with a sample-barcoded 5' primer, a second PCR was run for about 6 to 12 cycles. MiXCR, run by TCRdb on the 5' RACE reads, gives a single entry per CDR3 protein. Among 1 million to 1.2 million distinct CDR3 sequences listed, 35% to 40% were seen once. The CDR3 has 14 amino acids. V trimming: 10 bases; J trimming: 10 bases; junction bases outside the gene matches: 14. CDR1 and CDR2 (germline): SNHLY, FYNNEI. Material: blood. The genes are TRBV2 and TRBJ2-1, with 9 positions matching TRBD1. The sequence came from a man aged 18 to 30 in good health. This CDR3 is CATNPGTGNIEQFF. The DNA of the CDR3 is TGTGCCACTAACCCCGGGACAGGGAATATAGAGCAGTTCTTC.